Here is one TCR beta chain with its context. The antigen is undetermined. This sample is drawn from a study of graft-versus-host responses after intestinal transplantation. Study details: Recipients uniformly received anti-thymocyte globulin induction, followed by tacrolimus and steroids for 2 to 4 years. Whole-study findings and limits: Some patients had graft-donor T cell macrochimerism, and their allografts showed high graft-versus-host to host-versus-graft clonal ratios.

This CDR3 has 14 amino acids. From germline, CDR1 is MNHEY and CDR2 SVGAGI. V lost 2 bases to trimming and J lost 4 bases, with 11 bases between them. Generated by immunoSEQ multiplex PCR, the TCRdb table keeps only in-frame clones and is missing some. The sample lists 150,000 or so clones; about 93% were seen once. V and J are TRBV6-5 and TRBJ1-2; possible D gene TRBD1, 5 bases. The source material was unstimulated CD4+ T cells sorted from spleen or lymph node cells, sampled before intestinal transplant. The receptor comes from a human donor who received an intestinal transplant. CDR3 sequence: CASSYTGTAYGYTF. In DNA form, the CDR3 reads TGTGCCAGCAGTTACACCGGGACGGCCTATGGCTACACCTTC.